Listed below are T cell receptor beta chains from one sample, sequenced in a study of vaccination and CD4 T cells after COVID-19. TCRdb processed the PCR reads anew with MiXCR; each CDR3 protein has one entry. Altogether around 16,000 distinct CDR3 sequences are present, approximately 50% being singletons, with the ten largest covering about 7%. These receptors' targets are unknown. The sequencing sample was made of CD4+ T cells from blood, cultured in vitro. All receptors derive from a human donor who had recovered from COVID-19. Both conserved end residues are part of each CDR3. The D gene is left open where the match is weak. A row's size may be missing; if present it is once, few, many or a size class.

j_call v_call d_call clone_size cdr3_nt cdr3_aa
TRBJ1-2 TRBV7-2 NA NA TGTGCCAGCAGCCCCGGATCAAGGGTCGGTGGCTACACCTTC CASSPGSRVGGYTF
TRBJ1-2 TRBV7-6 TRBD1 NA TGTGCCAGCAGCCCGCAGACAGGGAACTATGGCTACACCTTC CASSPQTGNYGYTF
TRBJ1-1 TRBV5-1 TRBD1 NA TGCGCCAGCAGCCGCCGACAGGGGGCGGCCACTGAAGCTTTCTTT CASSRRQGAATEAFF
TRBJ2-7 TRBV6-1 TRBD2 NA TGTGCCAGCAGTGTAGATTTAGCGGGAGTCACCTACGAGCAGTACTTC CASSVDLAGVTYEQYF
TRBJ2-5 TRBV19 NA NA TGTGCCAGTAGTCCCAGGACGTTTTGGGGGCCGGAGACCCAGTACTTC CASSPRTFWGPETQYF
TRBJ1-6 TRBV5-6 NA NA TGTGCCAGCAGCTGGGGAACAGGGTCTAATTCACCCCTCCACTTT CASSWGTGSNSPLHF
TRBJ1-6 TRBV6-1 TRBD1 NA TGTGCCAGCAGTACCCAACCAACAGGGGACGGTTCACCCCTCCACTTT CASSTQPTGDGSPLHF
TRBJ1-1 TRBV20-1 NA few TGCAGTGCTATATCATCCAATACAGGGACTGAAGCTTTCTTT CSAISSNTGTEAFF
TRBJ1-2 TRBV24-1 NA NA TGTGCCACCAGTGATGCGACAGCCAAATCTTTCTATGGCTACACCTTC CATSDATAKSFYGYTF
TRBJ2-3 TRBV23-1 TRBD2 NA TGCGCCAGCAGTCCGGCCAGGGGACTAGCGGGGGGCACAGATACGCAGTATTTT CASSPARGLAGGTDTQYF
TRBJ1-1 TRBV6-1 NA few TGTGCCAGCAGGCCGTCGTTTGGCCTTGGGACTGAAGCTTTCTTT CASRPSFGLGTEAFF
TRBJ2-1 TRBV20-1 NA NA TGCAGTGCTAGAGAACGCAGAGGTGAGCAGTTCTTC CSARERRGEQFF
TRBJ2-3 TRBV29-1 NA NA TGCAGCGTTGTAAGTGGGCGGGAACGCACAGATACGCAGTATTTT CSVVSGRERTDTQYF
TRBJ1-1 TRBV15 NA NA TGTGCCACCAGCAGAGGGCAGGGACGGGAGGCTTTCTTT CATSRGQGREAFF
TRBJ2-7 TRBV2 TRBD1 NA TGTGCCAGCAGTGAACAGGGGGATCTTTACGAGCAGTACTTC CASSEQGDLYEQYF
TRBJ2-5 TRBV24-1 NA few TGTGCCACCAGTGACCCCACCCTGGAGACCCAGTACTTC CATSDPTLETQYF
TRBJ2-3 TRBV20-1 NA NA TGCAGTGCTAGAGATCCTAACAGCCCGCGGATTGCGCAGTATTTT CSARDPNSPRIAQYF
TRBJ1-1 TRBV7-9 TRBD1 NA TGTGCCAGCAGCCCCGGACAGGGGGCGGCCACTGAAGCTTTCTTT CASSPGQGAATEAFF
TRBJ2-1 TRBV20-1 NA once TGCAGTGTGCAAAGCTCCTACAATGAGCAGTTCTTC CSVQSSYNEQFF
TRBJ1-1 TRBV2 NA NA TGTGCCAGCAGGGGGCTTCCCTCTACCGTGACTTTCTTT CASRGLPSTVTFF
TRBJ2-2 TRBV7-9 TRBD2 few TGTGCCAGCAGAGTAGCGGGAGGTGGCGTGCGGGCGAACACCGGGGAGCTGTTTTTT CASRVAGGGVRANTGELFF